These T cell receptor beta chains were read from a single sample in a study of blood T cell repertoires in COVID-19. Method: immunoSEQ multiplex PCR; TCRdb's copy keeps in-frame clones and lacks some. The sample carries a few hundred thousand clones, more than 70% recorded once. Sequences were obtained from PBMCs or T cells enriched from blood (not recorded which). The receptors originated from a middle-aged man in a cohort exposed to, infected with or recovered from COVID-19 (not recorded which). CDR3s include the opening cysteine and the closing phenylalanine or tryptophan. D genes are given only for firm matches. Where a row states a size, it is once, few, many or the class of an expanded clone; other rows omit it.

size,D,V,J,DNA,CDR3
-,TRBD2,TRBV6-5,TRBJ2-7,TGTGCCAGCATTCGGGGTAGCGGGATCTACGAGCAGTACTTC,CASIRGSGIYEQYF
-,TRBD1,TRBV6-5,TRBJ2-7,TGTGCCACCGGAAGCACAGGGGGCGGCTACGAGCAGTACTTC,CATGSTGGGYEQYF
-,TRBD2,TRBV19,TRBJ2-6,TGTGCCAGTAGTAGGGCTAGCGGGACCTCTGGGGCCAACGTCCTGACTTTC,CASSRASGTSGANVLTF
-,-,TRBV18,TRBJ2-3,TGTGCCAGCTCACCGGGACATTGGGGCACAGATACGCAGTATTTT,CASSPGHWGTDTQYF
-,TRBD2,TRBV30,TRBJ2-1,TGTGCCTGGAGTGTAAGGGCGGGACTAGCTACGAACCGTTCGTACAATGAGCAGTTCTTC,CAWSVRAGLATNRSYNEQFF
-,-,TRBV21-1,TRBJ2-5,TGTGCCAGCAGCAAAGCGGACAGGGTTGGGGAAGAGACCCAGTACTTC,CASSKADRVGEETQYF
few,-,TRBV5-8,TRBJ1-1,TGTGCCAGCAGCTTAACGACGAGGACTGAAGCTTTCTTT,CASSLTTRTEAFF
-,TRBD1,TRBV30,TRBJ1-4,TGTGCCTGGGGGCTTGAGACAGGGGTTGAAAAACTGTTTTTT,CAWGLETGVEKLFF
-,TRBD2,TRBV2,TRBJ2-4,TGTGCCAGCAGCCTTAGCGGGAGGGCCCCGAACTTC,CASSLSGRAPNF
-,-,TRBV27,TRBJ1-5,TGTGCCAGCAGTTTAATCGGCGGTCAGCCCCAGCATTTT,CASSLIGGQPQHF
-,TRBD1,TRBV5-1,TRBJ1-3,TGCGCCAGCAGCTTGAGACAGGGCCAATTCTCTGGAAACACCATATATTTT,CASSLRQGQFSGNTIYF
-,-,TRBV19,TRBJ2-5,TGTGCCAGTAGTATAGCGGGACAAGAGACCCAGTACTTC,CASSIAGQETQYF
-,TRBD2,TRBV15,TRBJ2-7,TGTGCCACCAGCAGCGCCACTAGCGGGATGGGCGAGCAGTACTTC,CATSSATSGMGEQYF
-,-,TRBV10-3,TRBJ2-5,TGTGCCATCAGTGAGTCTCGCGGGACAGTCGAAGAGACCCAGTACTTC,CAISESRGTVEETQYF
-,TRBD2,TRBV27,TRBJ2-2,TGTGCCAGCAGTTTTTCTAGCGGGAGGGGCACCGGGGAGCTGTTTTTT,CASSFSSGRGTGELFF
-,-,TRBV15,TRBJ1-5,TGTGCCACCAGCAGAGAGGGCAGGGTGGGCAATCAGCCCCAGCATTTT,CATSREGRVGNQPQHF
-,TRBD1,TRBV19,TRBJ1-5,TGTGCCAGTAGTCGACAGGGAAGCAATCAGCCCCAGCATTTT,CASSRQGSNQPQHF
-,-,TRBV5-1,TRBJ2-3,TGCGCCAGCAGCTTGGAGCACAGCACAGATACGCAGTATTTT,CASSLEHSTDTQYF
-,-,TRBV30,TRBJ1-2,TGTGCCTGGAGTGGGTCCCGGGGGAGCGTATCTGGCTACACCTTC,CAWSGSRGSVSGYTF
once,-,TRBV20-1,TRBJ1-1,TGCAGTGCTAGTAAAGTAGGGAGGTTGAACACTGAAGCTTTCTTT,CSASKVGRLNTEAFF
-,TRBD1,TRBV6-5,TRBJ1-2,TGTGCCAGCAGTTCCCCTCGGGGGACAGCGAACTATGGCTACACCTTC,CASSSPRGTANYGYTF
-,-,TRBV5-4,TRBJ2-7,TGTGCCAGCACCCCTGGGCGGGACTCCTACGAGCAGTACTTC,CASTPGRDSYEQYF
-,-,TRBV5-5,TRBJ2-7,TGTGCCAGCAGCTTGGTTGCAGCGGAGGGCTACGAGCAGTACTTC,CASSLVAAEGYEQYF
-,-,TRBV5-8,TRBJ1-5,TGTGCCAGCAGCCCTGGTCAGGGTAGCGGGCAGCCCCAGCATTTT,CASSPGQGSGQPQHF
-,-,TRBV12-3/TRBV12-4,TRBJ2-7,TGTGCCAGCACCTCTGGAGCCTACGAGCAGTACTTC,CASTSGAYEQYF
-,TRBD2,TRBV5-6,TRBJ2-7,TGTGCCAGCAGCAAGATAGCGGGAGGGCCTTACGAGCAGTACTTC,CASSKIAGGPYEQYF